Ten or more counts support the clone carrying this TCR beta chain. The sample is drawn from a study of low-dose radiotherapy and immunotherapy resistance in tumors. As for the study in general: With cycle 1 day 1 as the start, patients took oral aspirin 300 mg daily for four cycles.

V lost 1 base to trimming and J lost 10 bases, with 7 bases between them. The germline V gene encodes CDR1 SQVTM and CDR2 ANQGSEA. The CDR3 runs 10 residues. As for time point: after trial treatment. Noted treatment: LDRT plus nivolumab, ipilimumab, low-dose cyclophosphamide and aspirin (RACIN trial). Covering alpha and beta chains, TRAV- and TRBV-specific primers were used for the first-strand cDNA. The PCR that amplified TCRs ran for around 20 cycles, relying on a constant-region primer and a V-primer adapter. TCRdb reanalysed the reads using MiXCR and keeps one entry per CDR3 protein. The data contain tens of thousands of distinct CDR3 sequences, 20% to 25% of them singletons.

The chain uses TRBV29-1 and TRBJ1-1; D gene uncertain. The sequencing here drew on PBMCs, taken after low-dose radiotherapy plus immunotherapy. The sequence was collected from a female donor with ovarian cancer. The CDR3: CSVEASGAFF. The CDR3 DNA follows: TGCAGCGTTGAAGCCTCAGGAGCTTTCTTT.